This T cell receptor beta chain was sequenced for a study of shared clonotypes between healthy human individuals. Overall study findings and caveats: A reduction in generation probabilities was seen for non-shared clonotypes relative to those shared by all four donors. A handful of donors held roughly 5% of naive CD4 clonotypes in common.

To note about this clone: The antigen is undetermined.

The CDR3 spans 15 residues. Per the germline V gene, CDR1 is MNHEY and CDR2 is SVGAGI. Trimming took off 7 bases at V and 3 bases at J, with 19 bases between the two ends. The table came from immunoSEQ multiplex PCR; TCRdb's copy has only in-frame clones and leaves some out. Here the sample spans about 1 million clones, approximately 76% being singletons. The receptor was derived from a man younger than 30 in good health. V usage is TRBV6-5 and J usage is TRBJ2-7, with TRBD2 as a possible D gene (7 bases). The material sequenced was memory CD4+ T cells sorted from blood. The subset here: CD45RA-negative fraction. Here the CDR3 DNA reads TGTGCCAGCAAAATCGAGGGAGGGACAATCTACGAGCAGTACTTC. Protein: CASKIEGGTIYEQYF.